Presented here are 29 T cell receptor beta chains from one specimen sequenced in a study of blood T cell repertoires in COVID-19. Produced via immunoSEQ multiplex PCR; TCRdb's table is partial and in-frame only. In the table there are fewer than 150,000 clones, approximately 80% of which are singletons. The source material was peripheral blood. These receptors originate from a human donor in a cohort sampled during active COVID-19.

J is TRBJ2-1 and V is TRBV2; tentative D call: TRBD1 (6 bases). Germline V gene lookup returns CDR1 SNHLY and CDR2 FYNNEI. The germline V and J ends were trimmed by 5 bases and 3 bases, with 11 bases remaining between them. This CDR3 has 14 residues. CDR3 nucleotide sequence: TGTGCCAGCAGTTCGGACAGCCTCTACAATGAGCAGTTCTTC. Protein product: CASSSDSLYNEQFF.

This clone occurred once. J is TRBJ2-3 and V is TRBV7-2; no firm D call. Trimming removed 1 base from V and 1 base from J, with 9 bases in between. The CDR3 runs to 15 residues. CDR1 and CDR2 from the germline V gene are SGHTA and FQGNSA. CDR3 DNA: TGTGCCAGCAGCTTAGAGGCCAGCGGCACAGATACGCAGTATTTT. Its translation: CASSLEASGTDTQYF.

The chain joins TRBV18 to TRBJ1-3; D is unresolved. There are 16 residues in the CDR3. Germline V gene lookup returns CDR1 KGHSH and CDR2 LQKENI. Between the trimmed V and J ends, which lost 3 bases and 4 bases, there was a span of 16 bases. CDR3: CASSPLRPTKGNTIYF. DNA of the CDR3: TGTGCCAGCTCACCCCTCCGCCCGACAAAGGGAAACACCATATATTTT.

This sequence joins TRBV10-3 and TRBJ2-5; TRBD1 agrees at 9 bases. This CDR3 region has 15 residues. Germline CDR1 reads ENHRY; CDR2 reads SYGVKD. After removal of 3 bases from V and 5 bases from J, the junction contained 7 bases not matched to a gene. CDR3 in DNA: TGTGCCATCAGTGAACCGGACAGGGGCGGCGAGACCCAGTACTTC. Amino acid sequence: CAISEPDRGGETQYF.

This clone was seen a handful of times. This chain uses TRBV29-1 with TRBJ1-5; no clear D gene. From germline, CDR1 is SQVTM and CDR2 ANQGSEA. V gave up 3 bases and J gave up 3 bases, with 12 bases separating them. The length of the CDR3 is 14 residues. CDR3 in amino acids: CSVDRRVTNQPQHF. As DNA, the CDR3 is TGCAGCGTTGATCGCCGAGTAACCAATCAGCCCCAGCATTTT.

The gene calls are TRBV9 and TRBJ2-2; TRBD2 is a possible D gene (5 bases). This CDR3 comprises 14 residues. CDR1 and CDR2 from the germline V gene are SGDLS and YYNGEE. V lost 0 bases to trimming and J lost 7 bases, with 10 bases between them. CDR3 sequence (DNA): TGTGCCAGCAGCGTAGTCGGGGAATTCGGGGAGCTGTTTTTT. Translated: CASSVVGEFGELFF.

The genes are TRBV6-7 and TRBJ1-6; 10 bases match TRBD1. TRBV6-7 is designated an ORF whose function remains uncertain. This CDR3 contains 16 residues. Trimming cost V 2 bases and J 7 bases; bases outside gene matches: 5. CDR3 nucleotide sequence: TGTGCCAGCAGTTACCGAGGGGACAGGGGAAATTCACCCCTCCACTTT. Encoded protein: CASSYRGDRGNSPLHF.

This rearrangement joins TRBV6-5 to TRBJ1-3; TRBD1 might be the D (5 bases). Germline V gene sequence: CDR1 MNHEY, CDR2 SVGAGI. V lost 7 bases to trimming and J lost 4 bases, with 17 bases between them. The CDR3 is 15 residues long. The CDR3 region has the DNA TGTGCCAGCAAATTGGGAGGGGCTGTCGGAAACACCATATATTTT. This translates into CASKLGGAVGNTIYF.

The rearrangement links TRBV5-4 to TRBJ2-7, with 9 bases aligning to TRBD2. The CDR3 sequence is 15 residues long. The germline V gene has CDR1 SGHNT and CDR2 YYREEE (reference sequence). V was clipped by 4 bases and J by 0 bases; unmatched bases: 5. This CDR3 reads CASSPAGGASYEQYF. The CDR3 DNA reads TGTGCCAGCAGCCCCGCGGGGGGGGCCTCCTACGAGCAGTACTTC.

The chain joins TRBV3-1 (or the pseudogene TRBV3-2) to TRBJ2-7, with a tentative D call TRBD1 (6 bases). Looked up from germline, CDR1 is LGHDT and CDR2 is YNNKEL (reference sequence). CDR3 length: 13 amino acids. Trimming took off 4 bases at V and 1 base at J, with 8 bases between the two ends. The CDR3 loop reads CASSRQASYEQYF. Written as DNA, the CDR3 is TGTGCCAGCAGCCGACAGGCTTCCTACGAGCAGTACTTC.

The chain employs TRBV7-2 and TRBJ2-1; 7 positions match TRBD1. The CDR3 length is 16 residues. Germline V gene sequence: CDR1 SGHTA, CDR2 FQGNSA. J was trimmed by 3 bases and V by 1 base; bases with no gene match: 6. CDR3 coding DNA: TGTGCCAGCAGCTTAGAGACAGGGTGGGGCTACAATGAGCAGTTCTTC. It yields the protein CASSLETGWGYNEQFF. Looking up the rest from reference TRBV7-2 and TRBJ2-1 gives the full variable domain: GAGVSQSPSNKVTEKGKDVELRCDPISGHTALYWYRQSLGQGLEFLIYFQGNSAPDKSGLPSDRFSAERTGGSVSTLTIQRTQQEDSAVYLCASSLETGWGYNEQFFGPGTRLTVL.

The gene calls are TRBV6-1 and TRBJ2-5, with TRBD2 as a possible D gene (6 bases). CDR3 size: 17 residues. V was clipped by 4 bases and J by 0 bases, with 18 bases between them. In germline, CDR1 is MNHNS, CDR2 SASEGT. CDR3 sequence reads: CASSVKMGGRNQETQYF. The CDR3 coding sequence is TGTGCCAGCAGTGTTAAAATGGGGGGACGGAACCAAGAGACCCAGTACTTC.

The rearrangement links TRBV6-5 to TRBJ1-5; D remains ambiguous. Looked up from germline, CDR1 is MNHEY and CDR2 is SVGAGI. The germline V and J ends were trimmed by 4 bases and 3 bases, with 10 bases remaining between them. The CDR3 runs to 14 residues. The CDR3 sequence: CASSSRISNQPQHF. CDR3 sequence (DNA): TGTGCCAGCAGTTCCAGGATCTCCAATCAGCCCCAGCATTTT.

This rearrangement joins TRBV6-2 or TRBV6-3 to TRBJ1-6; D may be TRBD1 (6 bases). V lost 7 bases and J 8 bases, leaving 15 bases between the germline ends. Germline V gives CDR1 MNHEY, CDR2 SVGEGT. The CDR3 covers 14 residues. This CDR3 is CASTPRGPDSPLHF. Written as DNA, the CDR3 is TGTGCCAGCACCCCCAGGGGTCCGGATTCACCCCTCCACTTT.

This rearrangement joins TRBV27 to TRBJ1-5; 9 bases are shared with TRBD1. Germline trimming cut 6 bases from V and 7 bases from J; bases unmatched to any gene: 13. This CDR3 is built from 16 residues. Germline assignment: CDR1 MNHEY and CDR2 SMNVEV (reference sequence). The CDR3 nucleotides are TGTGCCAGCAGCCAGACCTACAGGGGGCTAAACCAGCCCCAGCATTTT. Protein: CASSQTYRGLNQPQHF.

V usage is TRBV4-3 and J usage is TRBJ2-2, with 7 bases fitting TRBD1. The V gene end was trimmed by 3 bases and the J gene end by 4 bases; junction bases not matched to a gene: 5. CDR3 length: 15 residues. Germline CDR1 and CDR2: LGHNA and YSLEER. The CDR3 spells CASSQVAGGTGELFF. In DNA, the CDR3 is TGCGCCAGCAGCCAGGTCGCAGGGGGCACCGGGGAGCTGTTTTTT.

This rearrangement joins TRBV29-1 to TRBJ1-1, with D maybe TRBD1 (5 bases). CDR1 and CDR2 (germline): SQVTM, ANQGSEA. There are 14 residues in the CDR3. Written as DNA, the CDR3 is TGCAGTTCAGGGTTATCGGGTATGAACACTGAAGCTTTCTTT. Translated, it gives CSSGLSGMNTEAFF. Supplemented by reference TRBV29-1 and TRBJ1-1, the full variable domain reads SAVISQKPSRDICQRGTSLTIQCQVDSQVTMMFWYRQQPGQSLTLIATANQGSEATYESGFVIDKFPISRPNLTFSTLTVSNMSPEDSSIYLCSSGLSGMNTEAFFGQGTRLTVV.

The V gene is TRBV6-5, the J gene TRBJ1-1; D is uncertain. V dropped 8 bases and J dropped 0 bases, with 7 bases sitting between them. Per the germline V gene, CDR1 is MNHEY and CDR2 is SVGAGI. This CDR3 contains 12 residues. The CDR3 protein is CASGSVNTEAFF. In DNA, the CDR3 is TGTGCCAGCGGTAGTGTGAACACTGAAGCTTTCTTT.

The chain links TRBV6-5 to TRBJ2-1, with 12 positions matching TRBD2. Unmatched junction bases numbered 6, after V lost 5 bases and J lost 7 bases. This CDR3 region has 15 residues. Looked up from germline, CDR1 is MNHEY and CDR2 is SVGAGI. The CDR3 DNA follows: TGTGCCAGCAGTCTAGCGGGGGGGCCGAGTAATGAGCAGTTCTTC. Translation gives CASSLAGGPSNEQFF.

The chain carries TRBV11-2 and TRBJ2-7; 7 bases line up with TRBD1. Unmatched junction bases numbered 9, after V lost 6 bases and J lost 1 base. Germline CDR1 reads SGHAT; CDR2 reads FQNNGV. This CDR3 has 15 residues. CDR3 residues: CASSPDRMRSYEQYF. The CDR3 region has the DNA TGTGCCAGCAGTCCGGACAGGATGAGATCCTACGAGCAGTACTTC.

The chain is built from TRBV5-1 and TRBJ2-2; 8 nucleotides align to TRBD2. V lost 7 bases, J lost 4 bases, and 6 bases stayed unmatched. The CDR3 runs to 14 residues. The germline CDR1 and CDR2 sequences are SGHRS and YFSETQ. The CDR3 nucleotides read TGCGCCAGCGGGGAGCGGGGGTTCACCGGGGAGCTGTTTTTT. Protein: CASGERGFTGELFF.

J is TRBJ1-6 and V is TRBV6-5; D is unclear. This CDR3 is 13 amino acids long. Germline V gene lookup returns CDR1 MNHEY and CDR2 SVGAGI. Trimming took 7 bases from V and 6 from J, leaving 10 bases between them. This CDR3 is CASMVGVNSPLHF. Here the CDR3 DNA reads TGTGCCAGCATGGTCGGGGTTAATTCACCCCTCCACTTT.

This rearrangement joins TRBV18 to TRBJ1-3; TRBD1 matches at 8 bases. This CDR3 comprises 17 residues. After removal of 2 bases from V and 0 bases from J, the junction contained 6 bases not matched to a gene. The germline V gene encodes CDR1 KGHSH and CDR2 LQKENI. The CDR3 loop reads CASSPGGQGFSGNTIYF. For the CDR3, the DNA is TGTGCCAGCTCACCAGGCGGACAGGGCTTCTCTGGAAACACCATATATTTT.

The CDR3 loop reads CASSQDTWSYEQYF. The CDR3 bases are TGCGCCAGCAGCCAAGATACTTGGTCTTACGAGCAGTACTTC. The chain carries TRBV4-3 and TRBJ2-7; no clear D. Germline CDR1 LGHNA, CDR2 YSLEER. This CDR3 has 14 amino acids. The V end lost 0 bases, the J end lost 4 bases, and 10 bases lay between the germline ends.

This clone occurred once. The V call is TRBV9, the J call TRBJ2-3; D possibly corresponds to TRBD1 (5 bases). Trimming stripped 7 bases from V and 6 bases from J, with 18 bases between. The CDR3 is 14 amino acids. From germline, CDR1 is SGDLS and CDR2 YYNGEE. CDR3 coding DNA: TGTGCCAGCGGATCCCAGGGTGGCGCGGATACGCAGTATTTT. Translating gives CASGSQGGADTQYF.

This sequence joins TRBV21-1 and TRBJ1-2; the table gives TRBD1 as D, unverified against the DNA. TRBV21-1 is a listed pseudogene. This CDR3 is 13 amino acids long. The CDR3 DNA follows: TGTGCCAGCAGCATCTCAGGGCCCTATGGCTACACCTTC. Translation: CASSISGPYGYTF.

CDR3 in DNA: TGTGCCAGCAGCTTGGGGGGAGCGCCCCTCAGCACAGATACGCAGTATTTT. Translation gives CASSLGGAPLSTDTQYF. The J gene is TRBJ2-3, the V gene TRBV7-9, with D possibly being TRBD2 (6 bases). Trimming took off 3 bases at V and 0 bases at J, with 16 bases between the two ends. The germline CDR1 and CDR2 sequences are SEHNR and FQNEAQ (reference sequence). The CDR3 loop spans 17 amino acids.

The chain recombines TRBV21-1 with TRBJ1-4; the DNA was not used to check the table's D call, TRBD1. TRBV21-1 is a documented pseudogene. The CDR3 is made up of 11 amino acids. DNA of the CDR3: TGTGCCAGCAGCGGCTTGAAAAAACTGTTTTTT. The encoded protein is CASSGLKKLFF.

The gene calls are TRBV5-1 and TRBJ1-6; the D gene is possibly TRBD1 (5 bases). Germline-derived CDR1 and CDR2 are SGHRS and YFSETQ. V was cut by 3 bases and J by 7 bases, with 14 bases left in between. This CDR3 is built from 15 residues. The CDR3 DNA is TGCGCCAGCAGCTCCTCCGGGACTGGGAATTCACCCCTCCACTTT. Its translation is CASSSSGTGNSPLHF.